These 8 T cell receptor beta chains were sequenced from one sample in a study of T cell responses to AZD1222 COVID-19 vaccine. This table comes from immunoSEQ multiplex PCR, and its TCRdb copy is limited to in-frame clones, with some not included. Of tens of thousands of clones in the sample, approximately 92% were seen once. Material: peripheral blood, obtained 28 days after the second AZD1222 dose. The receptors stem from an adult who received the AZD1222 COVID-19 vaccine.

V usage is TRBV19 and J usage is TRBJ1-2; D remains unclear. The CDR3 is made up of 13 amino acids. Trimming stripped 6 bases from V and 1 base from J, with 9 bases between. Germline V gene data show CDR1 as LNHDA and CDR2 as SQIVND (reference sequence). CDR3 in DNA: TGTGCCAGTAGATCGACACTTAACTATGGCTACACCTTC. Its translation: CASRSTLNYGYTF.

V is TRBV30 and J is TRBJ1-4, with no clear D. CDR1 and CDR2 (germline): GTSNPN, SVGIG (reference sequence). The CDR3 contains 14 residues. V lost 0 bases to trimming and J lost 3 bases, with 8 bases between them. The CDR3 sequence is CAWSVLGANEKLFF. As DNA, the CDR3 is TGTGCCTGGAGTGTACTCGGAGCTAATGAAAAACTGTTTTTT.

This clone was recorded only once. The V call is TRBV25-1, the J call TRBJ2-1; no definite D call. Between the trimmed V and J ends, which lost 5 bases and 0 bases, there was a span of 8 bases. Germline CDR1 is MGHDK and CDR2 is SYGVNS. The CDR3 covers 14 residues. The CDR3 is CASSSRSSYNEQFF. CDR3 coding DNA: TGTGCCAGCAGTAGCCGAAGCTCCTACAATGAGCAGTTCTTC.

The chain couples TRBV9 to TRBJ1-2; D is perhaps TRBD1 (5 bases). The CDR3 totals 14 residues. Germline assignment: CDR1 SGDLS and CDR2 YYNGEE. V gave up 5 bases and J gave up 8 bases, with 19 bases separating them. The CDR3 spells CASSTQPQGGGYTF. CDR3 DNA: TGTGCCAGCAGTACTCAGCCTCAGGGCGGGGGCTACACCTTC.

Only a few counts were recorded for this clone. V usage is TRBV9 and J usage is TRBJ2-2; TRBD2 matches at 8 bases. Trimming cost V 6 bases and J 3 bases; bases outside gene matches: 4. This CDR3 contains 14 residues. Germline V lookup: CDR1 SGDLS, CDR2 YYNGEE. The chain's CDR3 is CASTASGYTGELFF. The CDR3, as DNA: TGTGCCAGCACGGCTAGCGGGTACACCGGGGAGCTGTTTTTT.

The J gene is TRBJ1-2, the V gene TRBV19; no reliable D call. This CDR3 contains 15 residues. V gave up 1 base and J gave up 5 bases, with 14 bases separating them. Germline V CDR1 and CDR2: LNHDA, SQIVND (reference sequence). In nucleotides, the CDR3 is TGTGCCAGTAGTATAGCCCACGAGAAGGATTATGGCTACACCTTC. Protein sequence: CASSIAHEKDYGYTF.

This clone was observed once. This chain connects TRBV10-3 to TRBJ1-1; D possibly corresponds to TRBD1 (5 bases). CDR3 length: 16 residues. Per germline, CDR1 ENHRY and CDR2 SYGVKD. V was clipped by 6 bases and J by 1 base, with 18 bases between them. CDR3 loop: CAIRGELGGTNTEAFF. CDR3 coding DNA: TGTGCCATCAGGGGGGAGCTGGGTGGGACGAACACTGAAGCTTTCTTT.

The chain employs TRBV5-4 and TRBJ2-1; 7 bases line up with TRBD2. The germline CDR1 and CDR2 sequences are SGHNT and YYREEE (reference sequence). This CDR3 has 15 amino acids. V gave up 2 bases and J gave up 2 bases; unmatched junction bases: 4. The CDR3 bases are TGTGCCAGCAGCTTAGTAGGACTAGCCTACAATGAGCAGTTCTTC. Amino acids: CASSLVGLAYNEQFF.